Below are 10 T cell receptor beta chains sequenced from a single sample in a study of CD4 T cells in relation to SARS-CoV-2 and coronaviruses (dated by TCRdb to about 2021). Library construction relied on the immunoSEQ multiplex PCR assay. The immuneACCESS repertoire file appears here via TCRdb, limited to in-frame rearrangements. These files lack a portion of the clones; in checked studies, under half of the deficit traces to unresolved V genes, and the cause of the others is not known. The sample has 50,000 to 70,000 clones on record, 92% of them singletons. The ten largest make up about 0.36% of the sample. Material: naive CD4+ T cells from PBMCs. According to the study, the label for this sample's cell subset or site signals: naive CD4+ T cells isolated by negative enrichment. These TCRs come from an adult with COVID-19.

V gene TRBV3-1 (or the pseudogene TRBV3-2) combines with J gene TRBJ1-1, with no clear D. The CDR3 covers 14 residues. In germline, CDR1 is LGHDT, CDR2 YNNKEL (reference sequence). The V gene lost 2 bases and the J gene lost 1 base, with 8 bases spanning the gap. In nucleotides, the CDR3 is TGTGCCAGCAGCCAATATAACAGGAACACTGAAGCTTTCTTT. This translates into CASSQYNRNTEAFF.

The V and J genes are TRBV29-1 and TRBJ2-7; D assignment may be TRBD1 or TRBD2 (5 bases each). The germline V gene encodes CDR1 SQVTM and CDR2 ANQGSEA. With 4 bases removed from V and 2 bases from J, the gap between germline ends came to 12 bases. CDR3 length equals 13 residues. The CDR3: CSVGEGTPYEQYF. Here the CDR3 DNA reads TGCAGCGTTGGTGAGGGGACCCCCTACGAGCAGTACTTC.

The chain has TRBV5-3 and TRBJ2-7; 10 bases are a match to TRBD1. TRBV5-3 is an ORF for which the function is uncertain. V was clipped by 0 bases and J by 5 bases; unmatched bases: 8. This CDR3 spans 16 amino acids. The chain's CDR3 is CARSLGVLDRGDEQYF. For the CDR3, the DNA is TGTGCCAGAAGCTTGGGTGTCCTGGACAGGGGGGACGAGCAGTACTTC.

The chain uses TRBV5-1 and TRBJ2-6; D is perhaps TRBD1 (5 bases). V gave up 0 bases and J gave up 0 bases, with 10 bases separating them. This CDR3 spans 17 amino acids. Germline V CDR1 and CDR2: SGHRS, YFSETQ. The CDR3 nucleotides read TGCGCCAGCAGCTTGGGCCAGGGCCTCTCTGGGGCCAACGTCCTGACTTTC. Amino acids: CASSLGQGLSGANVLTF.

The V and J genes are TRBV2 and TRBJ2-2; D gene ambiguous. The CDR3 length is 15 residues. Trimming took off 7 bases at V and 0 bases at J, with 12 bases between the two ends. CDR1 SNHLY and CDR2 FYNNEI come from the germline V gene. The CDR3 here is CASKPLIANTGELFF. The CDR3 region has the DNA TGTGCCAGCAAACCTTTAATCGCGAACACCGGGGAGCTGTTTTTT.

The chain links TRBV12-3 or TRBV12-4 to TRBJ1-5; D remains ambiguous. CDR3 length: 13 residues. V lost 7 bases, J lost 0 bases, and 7 bases lay in between. CDR3 amino acids: CASTKSSNQPQHF. The CDR3 bases are TGTGCCAGCACCAAGAGTAGCAATCAGCCCCAGCATTTT.

J is TRBJ2-5 and V is TRBV28; 14 positions agree with TRBD2. Germline CDR1 reads MDHEN; CDR2 reads SYDVKM. V lost 6 bases and J lost 5; bases outside the gene matches: 5. The CDR3 runs to 15 residues. The CDR3, as DNA: TGTGCCAGCAGAGCCGGGACTAGCGGGAGTGAGACCCAGTACTTC. The encoded protein is CASRAGTSGSETQYF.

The chain uses TRBV4-3 and TRBJ2-1; D gene uncertain. V dropped 1 base and J dropped 5 bases, with 6 bases sitting between them. This CDR3 contains 13 residues. In germline, CDR1 is LGHNA, CDR2 YSLEER. DNA of the CDR3: TGCGCCAGCAGCCAAGGCCGAAACAATGAGCAGTTCTTC. Translated, it gives CASSQGRNNEQFF.

The V and J genes are TRBV5-6 and TRBJ2-1; TRBD2 matches 11 bases. Trimming took 3 bases from V and 14 from J; bases not matched to a gene: 13. The CDR3 is 15 amino acids. Germline values: CDR1 SGHDT, CDR2 YYEEEE. Here the CDR3 DNA reads TGTGCCAGCAGCTCCCGACTAGCGGGACCCGCCCTGAAGTTCTTC. Translating it yields CASSSRLAGPALKFF.

The gene calls are TRBV29-1 and TRBJ2-7; 7 bases are shared with TRBD1. CDR3 length: 13 amino acids. Losses at the gene ends were 0 bases for V and 5 bases for J; bases not matched to a gene: 4. Germline CDR1 is SQVTM and CDR2 is ANQGSEA. The CDR3 protein is CSVEETGMDEQYF. The CDR3 DNA is TGCAGCGTTGAAGAGACAGGGATGGACGAGCAGTACTTC.